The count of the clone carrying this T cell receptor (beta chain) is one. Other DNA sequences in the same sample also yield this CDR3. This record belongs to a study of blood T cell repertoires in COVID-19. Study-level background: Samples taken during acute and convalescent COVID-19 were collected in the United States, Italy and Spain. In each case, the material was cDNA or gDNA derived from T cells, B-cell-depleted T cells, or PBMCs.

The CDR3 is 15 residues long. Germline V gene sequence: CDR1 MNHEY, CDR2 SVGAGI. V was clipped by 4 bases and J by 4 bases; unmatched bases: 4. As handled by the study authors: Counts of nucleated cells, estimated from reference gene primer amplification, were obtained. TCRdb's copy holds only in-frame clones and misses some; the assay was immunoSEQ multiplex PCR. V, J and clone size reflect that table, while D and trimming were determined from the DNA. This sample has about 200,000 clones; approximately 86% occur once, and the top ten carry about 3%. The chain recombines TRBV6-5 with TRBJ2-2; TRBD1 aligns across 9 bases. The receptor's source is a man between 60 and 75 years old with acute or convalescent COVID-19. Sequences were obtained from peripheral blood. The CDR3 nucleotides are TGTGCCAGCAGTTCCAGACAGGGGGGCACCGGGGAGCTGTTTTTT. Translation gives CASSSRQGGTGELFF.